The 8 T cell receptor beta chains below come from one sample, sequenced in a study of PD-1 blockade in classical Hodgkin lymphoma (dated by TCRdb to the early 2020s). Library preparation was by the immunoSEQ multiplex PCR assay. The source is immuneACCESS, and TCRdb retained only in-frame sequences with V and J called. Part of the clones is not carried over; for the studies checked, unresolved V genes explain less than half of this, and the remainder is unexplained. The sample table shows tens of thousands of clones, and approximately 85% are seen once. The top ten clones comprise 17% of the sample. Explained via the paper, the time point label denotes: cycle 4 day 1 (C4D1), after less than 7 weeks of nivolumab. Relapse after autologous stem cell transplantation had occurred in all trial patients, and cohorts A, B and C were distinguished by prior brentuximab vedotin exposure. The sequencing here drew on peripheral blood mononuclear cells (PBMCs), taken before the fourth cycle of nivolumab. These receptors came from a human donor with classical Hodgkin lymphoma.

The rearrangement uses TRBV11-3 and TRBJ1-1; D is ambiguous. Germline lookup yields CDR1 SGHNT and CDR2 YENEEA. V was shortened by 5 bases and J by 4 bases, with 11 bases between the two germline ends. The length of the CDR3 is 13 residues. CDR3: CASSPDVGTEAFF. CDR3 coding DNA: TGTGCCAGCAGCCCGGACGTGGGCACTGAAGCTTTCTTT.

The chain employs TRBV29-1 and TRBJ2-5, with TRBD1 matching over 7 bases. The V segment lost 7 bases and the J segment 2 bases; nucleotides outside the gene matches: 10. CDR1 is SQVTM, CDR2 ANQGSEA, per germline. The CDR3 runs 14 residues. The CDR3, as DNA: TGCAGCGCCCAAAAAACGACAGGGCAAGAGACCCAGTACTTC. Translating gives CSAQKTTGQETQYF.

The DNA for the CDR3 is TGTGCCAGCAGTGAGGTCGGGGAGCAGTACGTC. Its protein product is CASSEVGEQYV. This rearrangement joins TRBV2 to TRBJ2-7; D is unclear. Germline V lookup: CDR1 SNHLY, CDR2 FYNNEI. The length of the CDR3 is 11 residues. Trimming left V 3 bases short and J 7 bases short, with 7 bases between.

The chain is built from TRBV5-1 and TRBJ1-4; no firm D call. In germline, CDR1 is SGHRS, CDR2 YFSETQ. V was shortened by 4 bases and J by 0 bases, with 10 bases between the two germline ends. The CDR3 totals 15 residues. This CDR3 reads CASSEHAATNEKLFF. The DNA for the CDR3 is TGCGCCAGCAGCGAGCACGCAGCAACTAATGAAAAACTGTTTTTT.

V gene TRBV7-3 combines with J gene TRBJ2-7; 14 nucleotides match TRBD2. Germline assignment: CDR1 SGHTA and CDR2 FQGTGA. The ends lost 5 bases at V and 5 bases at J; junction bases unmatched: 5. This CDR3 comprises 15 residues. The CDR3 loop reads CASSPGLAGVHEQYF. The CDR3 DNA is TGTGCCAGCAGCCCGGGACTAGCGGGAGTACACGAGCAGTACTTC.

The chain carries TRBV7-2 and TRBJ2-7, with 9 bases fitting TRBD2. The CDR3 runs to 15 residues. From germline, CDR1 is SGHTA and CDR2 FQGNSA. V dropped 5 bases and J dropped 6; count of bases not matched to a gene: 11. Here the CDR3 DNA reads TGTGCCAGCAGCGTTGATAGCGGGGGTCTCGGCGAGCAGTACTTC. This encodes CASSVDSGGLGEQYF. Based on the CDR3 plus reference TRBV7-2 and TRBJ2-7, the full variable domain is GAGVSQSPSNKVTEKGKDVELRCDPISGHTALYWYRQSLGQGLEFLIYFQGNSAPDKSGLPSDRFSAERTGGSVSTLTIQRTQQEDSAVYLCASSVDSGGLGEQYFGPGTRLTVT.

This clone is categorized as medium-sized. This chain connects TRBV4-3 to TRBJ2-6; 7 nucleotides match TRBD1. Losses at the gene ends were 3 bases for V and 2 bases for J; bases not matched to a gene: 7. The V gene's germline CDR1 is LGHNA and CDR2 YSLEER. The CDR3 contains 17 residues. The CDR3 sequence is CASSHSNQGAGANVLTF. The CDR3 DNA follows: TGCGCCAGCAGCCACTCGAATCAGGGGGCTGGGGCCAACGTCCTGACTTTC.

A few counts support this clone. The chain combines TRBV5-1 with TRBJ1-2; the D is unclear. Germline CDR1 is SGHRS and CDR2 is YFSETQ. The CDR3 covers 13 residues. V was pared by 2 bases and J by 0 bases, with 5 bases between. CDR3 sequence (DNA): TGCGCCAGCAGCTTTACAGCTAACTATGGCTACACCTTC. It encodes CASSFTANYGYTF.